This T cell receptor (beta chain) came from a study of T-cell memory formation after mild COVID-19. This clonotype was picked up a small number of times. This CDR3 comprises 14 residues. The V gene's germline CDR1 is SGHRS and CDR2 YFSETQ. V was pared by 2 bases and J by 7 bases, with 5 bases of the junction left unmatched. A single record per CDR3 protein comes from TCRdb applying MiXCR to the 5' RACE reads. The sample lists some 450,000 distinct CDR3 sequences; under 20% were seen once. The TCR sequence derives from a man younger than 35 who had mild COVID-19 (a few samples of this study predate the infection). Cell type and time point are not known. Sequencing was performed on PBMCs or a T cell subset sorted from them (not recorded which). The chain is built from TRBV5-1 and TRBJ1-4; TRBD1 matches at 7 bases. The CDR3 nucleotides are TGCGCCAGCAGCTTACGACAGGGTGGTGAAAAACTGTTTTTT. It is translated as CASSLRQGGEKLFF.